The 17 T cell receptor beta chains given below trace back to one sample, sequenced in a study of early T cells in non-severe SARS-CoV-2 infection. In TCRdb, the 5' RACE reads were re-called with MiXCR into one record per CDR3 protein. The sample lists 80,000 to 100,000 distinct CDR3 sequences, 8% to 13% occurring once. The sample here was whole blood, taken at baseline. Receptors originate from an adult who was a healthcare worker with PCR-confirmed SARS-CoV-2 infection or an uninfected control (not recorded which).

This chain joins TRBV7-2 and TRBJ2-2; the D call may be TRBD1 or TRBD2 (5 bases each). V was cut by 7 bases and J by 6 bases, with 9 bases left in between. CDR3 length: 12 residues. Looked up from germline, CDR1 is SGHTA and CDR2 is FQGNSA. In DNA form, the CDR3 reads TGTGCCAGCAAAGGGACGGCCGGGGAGCTGTTTTTT. Protein sequence: CASKGTAGELFF.

The sample holds many counts of this clonotype. V and J are TRBV12-3 or TRBV12-4 and TRBJ2-5; 7 bases align to TRBD2. CDR3 length: 18 residues. With V trimmed by 8 bases and J by 1 base, 19 bases remained unmatched. CDR3 DNA sequence: TGTGCCAGCTCTCAAGGGGTATTTCGCGGGAGTGGCCAAGAGACCCAGTACTTC. This translates into CASSQGVFRGSGQETQYF.

This clonotype was seen only a few times. The CDR3, as DNA: TGTGCCAGCAGCGTAGAGCAGGGTACAATAACAGATGAGCAGTTCTTC. It codes for CASSVEQGTITDEQFF. The chain combines TRBV9 with TRBJ2-1, with D tentatively TRBD1 (5 bases). The V end lost 0 bases, the J end lost 8 bases, and 18 bases lay between the germline ends. CDR3 length: 16 amino acids. Germline CDR1 SGDLS, CDR2 YYNGEE.

V usage is TRBV7-2 and J usage is TRBJ2-3, with 15 bases aligning to TRBD2. With 5 bases clipped from V and 4 bases from J, the junction kept 16 bases outside the gene matches. The CDR3 contains 20 residues. The germline V gene encodes CDR1 SGHTA and CDR2 FQGNSA. In DNA form, the CDR3 reads TGTGCCAGCAGCCAATACGGGACTAGCGGGAGGTTGGGTATCGCAGATACGCAGTATTTT. Amino acids: CASSQYGTSGRLGIADTQYF.

The J gene is TRBJ1-1, the V gene TRBV6-1; D gene unclear. CDR1 MNHNS and CDR2 SASEGT come from the germline V gene. The CDR3 runs to 13 residues. V lost 5 bases to trimming and J lost 3 bases, with 10 bases between them. CDR3 amino acids: CASSPAMDTEAFF. The DNA for the CDR3 is TGTGCCAGCAGTCCGGCGATGGACACTGAAGCTTTCTTT.

The rearrangement links TRBV29-1 to TRBJ1-5; 7 bases line up with TRBD1. V shed 6 bases, J shed 5 bases, and the junction held 13 bases outside the gene matches. The germline CDR1 and CDR2 sequences are SQVTM and ANQGSEA. The CDR3 runs 15 residues. Written as DNA, the CDR3 is TGCAGCGTGGTGACAGGGTTCGGGGCGGATCAGCCCCAGCATTTT. It codes for CSVVTGFGADQPQHF.

The chain links TRBV29-1 to TRBJ2-1, with TRBD2 identical over 8 bases. The trim removed 3 bases at V and 0 bases at J, leaving 7 bases unmatched. The CDR3 totals 16 residues. Germline CDR1 SQVTM, CDR2 ANQGSEA. CDR3 in DNA: TGCAGCGTTGATGGACTAGCCCGGAGCTCCTACAATGAGCAGTTCTTC. It encodes CSVDGLARSSYNEQFF.

J is TRBJ2-7 and V is TRBV12-3 or TRBV12-4; 7 bases match TRBD2. The CDR3 has 15 residues. With V trimmed by 5 bases and J by 4 bases, 11 bases remained unmatched. The CDR3 DNA follows: TGTGCCAGCAGTCCTCGAAAGAGCGGGATGTACGAGCAGTACTTC. This codes for CASSPRKSGMYEQYF.

The chain recombines TRBV5-1 with TRBJ1-2; D unresolved. V lost 3 bases, J lost 4 bases, and 13 bases lay in between. Germline values: CDR1 SGHRS, CDR2 YFSETQ. This CDR3 region has 14 residues. The CDR3 loop is CASSSSEGVYGYTF. DNA for the CDR3: TGCGCCAGCAGCTCTTCGGAAGGCGTCTATGGCTACACCTTC. The variable domain in full, with the rest retrieved from reference TRBV5-1 and TRBJ1-2, is KAGVTQTPRYLIKTRGQQVTLSCSPISGHRSVSWYQQTPGQGLQFLFEYFSETQRNKGNFPGRFSGRQFSNSRSEMNVSTLELGDSALYLCASSSSEGVYGYTFGSGTRLTVV.

In this sample, this clonotype turned up many times. The rearrangement uses TRBV29-1 and TRBJ1-1; D not certain. The CDR3 runs 13 residues. V was clipped by 1 base and J by 2 bases, with 8 bases between them. Germline CDR1 and CDR2: SQVTM and ANQGSEA. CDR3 sequence: CSVEGVFNTEAFF. DNA of the CDR3: TGCAGCGTTGAAGGGGTCTTCAACACTGAAGCTTTCTTT.

This clonotype was seen ten or more times. The V gene is TRBV18, the J gene TRBJ2-3; no clear D gene. This CDR3 region has 15 residues. Germline CDR1 and CDR2: KGHSH and LQKENI. Trimming removed 6 bases from V and 1 base from J, with 14 bases in between. The CDR3 DNA sequence: TGTGCCAGCTCGCGCGATCCCCGCCGCACAGATACGCAGTATTTT. Protein sequence: CASSRDPRRTDTQYF.

The table lists this clonotype with many counts. The genes are TRBV6-5 and TRBJ2-7, with 7 bases lining up with TRBD1. CDR1 and CDR2 (germline): MNHEY, SVGAGI. Losses at the gene ends were 5 bases for V and 2 bases for J; bases not matched to a gene: 9. The CDR3 is 15 amino acids. CDR3 sequence (DNA): TGTGCCAGCAGTGGAACCGGGACAGTAACCTACGAGCAGTACTTC. Protein sequence: CASSGTGTVTYEQYF.

This clonotype occurred many times. The chain links TRBV5-4 to TRBJ2-3, with D maybe TRBD1 (5 bases). Between the trimmed V and J ends, which lost 3 bases and 4 bases, there was a span of 12 bases. Per germline, CDR1 SGHNT and CDR2 YYREEE (reference sequence). The CDR3 is 14 amino acids. The CDR3 spells CASSSRQTADTQYF. DNA for the CDR3: TGTGCCAGCAGCTCCCGACAGACCGCAGATACGCAGTATTTT.

Many counts were recorded for this clonotype. The genes are TRBV15 and TRBJ1-3; D unclear. V was cut by 2 bases and J by 1 base, with 9 bases left in between. CDR1 is LNHNV, CDR2 YYDKDF, per germline (reference sequence). This CDR3 spans 15 amino acids. In DNA form, the CDR3 reads TGTGCCACCAGCAGAAGTGCCGCGTCTGGAAACACCATATATTTT. Protein: CATSRSAASGNTIYF. The variable domain in full, with the rest retrieved from reference TRBV15 and TRBJ1-3, is DAMVIQNPRYQVTQFGKPVTLSCSQTLNHNVMYWYQQKSSQAPKLLFHYYDKDFNNEADTPDNFQSRRPNTSFCFLDIRSPGLGDTAMYLCATSRSAASGNTIYFGEGSWLTVV.

This clonotype was counted ten times or more. The chain links TRBV29-1 to TRBJ1-2, with a possible D match to TRBD1 (6 bases). This CDR3 spans 12 amino acids. CDR1 SQVTM and CDR2 ANQGSEA come from the germline V gene. Trimming took 6 bases from V and 5 from J, leaving 13 bases between them. The CDR3 here is CSVRQDNYGYTF. The CDR3 DNA follows: TGCAGCGTCCGACAGGATAATTATGGCTACACCTTC.

The gene calls are TRBV5-4 and TRBJ1-2, with 11 bases identical to TRBD1. The CDR3 is made up of 12 amino acids. The V segment lost 4 bases and the J segment 8 bases; nucleotides outside the gene matches: 1. Germline CDR1 and CDR2: SGHNT and YYREEE (reference sequence). The CDR3 nucleotides read TGTGCCAGCAGCAGGACAGGGGGCGGCTACACCTTC. Protein sequence: CASSRTGGGYTF. The full variable domain, rest sourced from reference TRBV5-4 and TRBJ1-2, is ETGVTQSPTHLIKTRGQQVTLRCSSQSGHNTVSWYQQALGQGPQFIFQYYREEENGRGNFPPRFSGLQFPNYSSELNVNALELDDSALYLCASSRTGGGYTFGSGTRLTVV.

This clonotype was detected only a few times. This rearrangement joins TRBV4-1 to TRBJ2-2; 11 positions match TRBD2. From germline, CDR1 is MGHRA and CDR2 YSYEKL. Trimming took 1 base from V and 4 from J; bases not matched to a gene: 5. The CDR3 length is 17 residues. In nucleotides, the CDR3 is TGCGCCAGCAGCCAAGTACTAGCGGGAGTGGTCACCGGGGAGCTGTTTTTT. Protein product: CASSQVLAGVVTGELFF.